This T cell receptor beta chain emerged from a study of T-cell reconstitution after alpha-beta-depleted transplantation in children. This clonotype occurred a few times. What it recognizes is unknown. Preparation of the TCRbeta library was carried out with unique molecular identifiers. MiXCR, applied by TCRdb to the PCR reads, yields one record per CDR3 protein. The sample includes around 580,000 distinct CDR3 sequences, under 30% seen only once; the top ten take roughly an eighth. Whole-study results and caveats: Some patients owed their high day-60 TCRbeta diversity to surviving recipient T cells and thymic progenitors. Most T-cell counts and diversity one year after the transplant came from T cells that were newly produced. Expanded graft clones numbering several hundred reportedly gave rise to alpha-beta T cells about two months after transplant.

V trimming: 10 bases; J trimming: 4 bases; junction bases outside the gene matches: 9. CDR3 length equals 14 residues. The germline gives CDR1 MNHNS, CDR2 SASEGT. The sequence was collected from a boy younger than two who had a stem cell transplant for acute myeloid leukemia, so the T cells may come from the graft donor. Sequencing used PBMCs, mostly from graft donor cells, obtained 360 days after TCRalphabeta/CD19-depleted stem cell transplant. The chain couples TRBV6-1 to TRBJ2-3, with 9 bases lining up with TRBD2. The CDR3 bases are TGTGCCACTGCAGGGAGCGGGGGGCCAGATACGCAGTATTTT. Residues: CATAGSGGPDTQYF.